The 21 T cell receptor beta chains listed next were all sequenced from one sample in a study of cytomegalovirus exposure and HLA in healthy donors. Researchers ran the PCR with 60 Vbeta and 13 Jbeta primers. Generated by immunoSEQ multiplex PCR, the TCRdb table keeps only in-frame clones and is missing some. Of around 72,000 clones detected, around 70% appear once; the ten largest clones hold about 20%. Sequencing was done on a sample of PBMCs. The origin of the receptors is a man aged 35-49 years in good health and CMV-seropositive.

This clone was seen only a few times. This rearrangement joins TRBV18 to TRBJ1-5, with TRBD1 matching over 10 bases. Germline CDR1 is KGHSH and CDR2 is LQKENI. The J segment lost 2 bases and the V segment lost 0 bases, leaving 4 bases of the junction unmatched. This CDR3 region has 17 residues. In nucleotides, the CDR3 is TGTGCCAGCTCACCACCTGGGGACAGGGGTGGCAATCAGCCCCAGCATTTT. Amino acid sequence: CASSPPGDRGGNQPQHF. Variable domain in full (rest from reference TRBV18 and TRBJ1-5): NAGVMQNPRHLVRRRGQEARLRCSPMKGHSHVYWYRQLPEEGLKFMVYLQKENIIDESGMPKERFSAEFPKEGPSILRIQQVVRGDSAAYFCASSPPGDRGGNQPQHFGDGTRLSIL.

V usage is TRBV5-6 and J usage is TRBJ1-2; TRBD1 might be the D (6 bases). Germline-derived CDR1 and CDR2 are SGHDT and YYEEEE. The V end was cut by 4 bases, the J end by 3 bases, with 10 bases between. The CDR3 runs to 13 residues. The CDR3 here is CASSPPGDYGYTF. CDR3 nucleotides: TGTGCCAGCAGCCCACCAGGGGACTATGGCTACACCTTC. Drawing the rest from reference TRBV5-6 and TRBJ1-2, the complete variable domain is DAGVTQSPTHLIKTRGQQVTLRCSPKSGHDTVSWYQQALGQGPQFIFQYYEEEERQRGNFPDRFSGHQFPNYSSELNVNALLLGDSALYLCASSPPGDYGYTFGSGTRLTVV.

The V and J genes are TRBV6-5 and TRBJ2-5; D might be TRBD2 (6 bases). The J call may be faulty, since TRBJ2-7 better matches the DNA end. Germline CDR1 is MNHEY and CDR2 is SVGAGI. CDR3 size: 13 residues. This CDR3 is CASSRSQGGEQYF. CDR3 DNA sequence: TGTGCCAGCAGTCGTAGCCAGGGAGGCGAGCAGTACTTC.

The chain couples TRBV2 to TRBJ1-2; D is possibly TRBD1 (5 bases). This CDR3 has 15 amino acids. Germline CDR1 reads SNHLY; CDR2 reads FYNNEI. With 3 bases removed from V and 2 bases from J, the gap between germline ends came to 13 bases. CDR3 sequence (DNA): TGTGCCAGCAGTGACCAGTTGGGGGGAAACTATGGCTACACCTTC. Protein: CASSDQLGGNYGYTF. The full variable domain, its missing parts supplied by reference TRBV2 and TRBJ1-2, is EPEVTQTPSHQVTQMGQEVILRCVPISNHLYFYWYRQILGQKVEFLVSFYNNEISEKSEIFDDQFSVERPDGSNFTLKIRSTKLEDSAMYFCASSDQLGGNYGYTFGSGTRLTVV.

This chain connects TRBV19 to TRBJ1-4; no definite D call. This CDR3 region has 14 residues. Germline assignment: CDR1 LNHDA and CDR2 SQIVND (reference sequence). Deletions cut 5 bases from V and 3 bases from J, with 10 bases between. The CDR3 DNA sequence: TGTGCCAGTAGTGCGGGTTGGGCTAATGAAAAACTGTTTTTT. The encoded protein is CASSAGWANEKLFF.

This clone has just a few counts. J is TRBJ2-1 and V is TRBV19; 10 bases match TRBD2. Trimming removed 6 bases from V and 6 bases from J; junction bases left unmatched: 8. Germline-derived CDR1 and CDR2 are LNHDA and SQIVND (reference sequence). This CDR3 region has 15 residues. The CDR3: CASSPLAGALNEQFF. CDR3 coding DNA: TGTGCCAGTAGCCCCCTAGCGGGGGCGCTCAATGAGCAGTTCTTC.

The chain combines TRBV7-2 with TRBJ1-5, with 9 bases matching TRBD1. J was trimmed by 5 bases and V by 2 bases; bases with no gene match: 4. Germline V gene sequence: CDR1 SGHTA, CDR2 FQGNSA. The CDR3 runs 15 residues. The CDR3 sequence: CASSLPDRGDQPQHF. CDR3 bases: TGTGCCAGCAGCTTACCGGACAGGGGCGATCAGCCCCAGCATTTT.

The genes are TRBV5-1 and TRBJ2-2; D is unclear. The germline gives CDR1 SGHRS, CDR2 YFSETQ. Trimming took 0 bases from V and 8 from J, leaving 14 bases between them. The length of the CDR3 is 15 residues. The CDR3 DNA reads as TGCGCCAGCAGCTTGGATCGACTCTCCACGGGGGAGCTGTTTTTT. Translation: CASSLDRLSTGELFF.

V and J are TRBV4-2 and TRBJ2-7, with 11 bases fitting TRBD1. The CDR3 spans 16 residues. CDR1 LGHNA and CDR2 YNFKEQ come from the germline V gene. The junction had 7 bases not matched to a gene; V was cut back by 2 bases and J by 4 bases. In DNA form, the CDR3 reads TGTGCCAGCAGCCAACCATGGACAGGGGGCTTATACGAGCAGTACTTC. This codes for CASSQPWTGGLYEQYF.

The V and J genes are TRBV5-1 and TRBJ2-5; 8 nucleotides agree with TRBD1. CDR1 and CDR2 (germline): SGHRS, YFSETQ. The CDR3 is made up of 15 amino acids. With 4 bases clipped from V and 1 base from J, the junction kept 6 bases outside the gene matches. The CDR3 here is CASSPSGGSQETQYF. CDR3 nucleotides: TGCGCCAGCAGCCCATCAGGGGGCTCCCAAGAGACCCAGTACTTC.

The chain uses TRBV18 and TRBJ2-3; D ambiguous. The CDR3 runs 14 residues. Germline V gene sequence: CDR1 KGHSH, CDR2 LQKENI. V was clipped by 1 base and J by 4 bases, with 9 bases between them. CDR3 residues: CASSPRGPPDTQYF. CDR3 sequence (DNA): TGTGCCAGCTCACCACGTGGCCCGCCAGATACGCAGTATTTT.

The rearrangement joins TRBV7-3 to TRBJ2-2; no clear D gene. Germline CDR1 reads SGHTA; CDR2 reads FQGTGA. V lost 5 bases, J lost 4 bases, and 8 bases lay in between. CDR3 length: 13 residues. The CDR3 DNA reads as TGTGCCAGCAGCACGACAATCACCGGGGAGCTGTTTTTT. Its protein is CASSTTITGELFF.

CDR3 amino acids: CASRPGIVDTIYF. CDR3 bases: TGTGCCAGCAGACCAGGGATAGTAGACACCATATATTTT. This chain connects TRBV6-5 to TRBJ1-3; TRBD1 might be the D (5 bases). CDR1 and CDR2 (germline): MNHEY, SVGAGI. V lost 6 bases and J lost 8, with 14 bases in between. CDR3 length: 13 amino acids.

This chain links TRBV5-6 with TRBJ1-2; maybe TRBD1 (5 bases). This CDR3 has 11 amino acids. Trimming cost V 2 bases and J 9 bases, with 8 bases left between them. CDR1 is SGHDT, CDR2 YYEEEE, per germline. Here the CDR3 reads CASSFTGSYTF. CDR3 sequence (DNA): TGTGCCAGCAGCTTTACAGGAAGCTACACCTTC.

The rearrangement joins TRBV5-6 to TRBJ2-7, with TRBD1 identical over 9 bases. The junction had 3 bases not matched to a gene; V was cut back by 2 bases and J by 3 bases. CDR1 and CDR2 (germline): SGHDT, YYEEEE. The CDR3 is 14 amino acids. CDR3 DNA: TGTGCCAGCAGCTTAGGGACAGGGAACTACGAGCAGTACTTC. Amino acid sequence: CASSLGTGNYEQYF.

The V call is TRBV29-1, the J call TRBJ2-5; D may be TRBD2 (5 bases). The germline gives CDR1 SQVTM, CDR2 ANQGSEA. The V gene lost 7 bases and the J gene lost 11 bases, with 20 bases spanning the gap. The CDR3 has 12 amino acids. The CDR3 DNA follows: TGCAGCGCAAAAACCCCGGGAATGGAGCAGTACTTC. Its protein is CSAKTPGMEQYF.

The V call is TRBV11-1, the J call TRBJ1-2; perhaps TRBD1 as D (6 bases). Trimming took 2 bases from V and 1 from J, leaving 11 bases between them. The CDR3 runs to 15 residues. CDR1 and CDR2 from the germline V gene are SGHAT and FQDESV (reference sequence). The CDR3 sequence: CASSLSGGHNYGYTF. CDR3 DNA: TGTGCCAGCAGCTTATCGGGGGGACATAACTATGGCTACACCTTC.

The CDR3 sequence is CASSDREGILSPLHF. The CDR3, as DNA: TGCGCCAGCAGCGACAGGGAAGGGATTTTGTCACCCCTCCACTTT. The chain has TRBV5-1 and TRBJ1-6; 7 nucleotides match TRBD1. The CDR3 totals 15 residues. CDR1 is SGHRS, CDR2 YFSETQ, per germline. V shed 4 bases, J shed 10 bases, and the junction held 11 bases outside the gene matches.

This chain uses TRBV7-9 with TRBJ1-5; D gene uncertain. V was shortened by 3 bases and J by 6 bases, with 12 bases between the two germline ends. Germline CDR1 and CDR2: SEHNR and FQNEAQ (reference sequence). CDR3 size: 14 residues. The CDR3 DNA is TGTGCCAGCAGCTTCTCGGGGAGGTCTCAGCCCCAGCATTTT. It encodes CASSFSGRSQPQHF. Full variable domain (outside the CDR3, taken from reference TRBV7-9 and TRBJ1-5): DTGVSQNPRHKITKRGQNVTFRCDPISEHNRLYWYRQTLGQGPEFLTYFQNEAQLEKSRLLSDRFSAERPKGSFSTLEIQRTEQGDSAMYLCASSFSGRSQPQHFGDGTRLSIL.

V usage is TRBV4-3 and J usage is TRBJ1-1, with D perhaps matching TRBD1 (6 bases). V was pared by 0 bases and J by 3 bases, with 17 bases between. This CDR3 contains 17 residues. Germline CDR1 and CDR2: LGHNA and YSLEER. DNA for the CDR3: TGCGCCAGCAGCCAAGAGGGTGGGGGCCTCGGGTACACTGAAGCTTTCTTT. Translated, it gives CASSQEGGGLGYTEAFF.

This clone appeared a few times. The chain joins TRBV2 to TRBJ2-2; tentatively, D is TRBD1 (6 bases). Germline values: CDR1 SNHLY, CDR2 FYNNEI. The CDR3 length is 14 residues. Trimming removed 11 bases at V and 3 bases at J, with 16 bases between. The CDR3 here is CAGSTGFDTGELFF. The CDR3 DNA reads as TGTGCCGGTAGTACAGGGTTCGACACCGGGGAGCTGTTTTTT. Using reference TRBV2 and TRBJ2-2 for the parts outside the CDR3, the full variable domain is EPEVTQTPSHQVTQMGQEVILRCVPISNHLYFYWYRQILGQKVEFLVSFYNNEISEKSEIFDDQFSVERPDGSNFTLKIRSTKLEDSAMYFCAGSTGFDTGELFFGEGSRLTVL.